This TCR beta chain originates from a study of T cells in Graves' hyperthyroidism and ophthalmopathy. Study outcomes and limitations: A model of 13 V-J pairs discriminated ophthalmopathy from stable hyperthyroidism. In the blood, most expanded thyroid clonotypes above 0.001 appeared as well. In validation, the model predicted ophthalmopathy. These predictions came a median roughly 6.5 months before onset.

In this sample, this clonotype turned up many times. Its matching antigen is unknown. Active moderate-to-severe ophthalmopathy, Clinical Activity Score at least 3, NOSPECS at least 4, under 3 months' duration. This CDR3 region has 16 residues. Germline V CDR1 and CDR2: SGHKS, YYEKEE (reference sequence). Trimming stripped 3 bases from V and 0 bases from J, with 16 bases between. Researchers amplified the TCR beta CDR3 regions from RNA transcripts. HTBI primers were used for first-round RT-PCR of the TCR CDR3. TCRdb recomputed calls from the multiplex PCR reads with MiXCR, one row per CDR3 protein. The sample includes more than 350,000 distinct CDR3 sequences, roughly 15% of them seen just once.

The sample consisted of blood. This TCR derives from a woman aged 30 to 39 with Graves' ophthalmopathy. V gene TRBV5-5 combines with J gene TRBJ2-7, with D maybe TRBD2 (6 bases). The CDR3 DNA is TGTGCCAGCAGCTCCCACCCAGGGACTTTCTCCTACGAGCAGTACTTC. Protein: CASSSHPGTFSYEQYF.